The 15 T cell receptor beta chains reported below all come from one sample, sequenced in a study of regulatory T cells in long-lasting Graves disease. Assembly of TCR beta libraries relied on iRepertoire HTBI primers together with Arm-PCR of CDR3 regions. TCRdb reanalysed the multiplex PCR reads using MiXCR and keeps one entry per CDR3 protein. The sample lists roughly 380,000 distinct CDR3 sequences; 15% to 20% were seen once. The time point: newly diagnosed GD, antithyroid drugs for less than 3 months. RNA extracted from PBMCs served as the sequencing template. The sample also formed part of further work on T cells in Graves' hyperthyroidism and ophthalmopathy.

The input for sequencing was peripheral blood mononuclear cells (PBMCs), taken at new diagnosis, from a patient treated with antithyroid drugs. These receptors came from a man in his forties with Graves disease.

On this clonotype: A much larger clonotype is one base distant, so this may be a read error. The chain recombines TRBV6-1 with TRBJ2-5; D gene uncertain. The CDR3 runs 13 residues. V lost 7 bases and J 5 bases, leaving 14 bases between the germline ends. CDR1 MNHNS and CDR2 SASEGT come from the germline V gene. The DNA of the CDR3 is TGTGCCAGCACCCCACTGGTCTGGGAGACCCAGTACTTC. This encodes CASTPLVWETQYF.

Many counts were recorded for this clonotype. The chain couples TRBV12-3 or TRBV12-4 to TRBJ1-5; D is unresolved. Between the trimmed V and J ends, which lost 6 bases and 0 bases, there was a span of 15 bases. The CDR3 is made up of 16 amino acids. This chain's CDR3 is CASRESWEDSNQPQHF. CDR3 bases: TGTGCCAGCAGGGAGAGCTGGGAGGATAGCAATCAGCCCCAGCATTTT.

V and J are TRBV5-1 and TRBJ1-4; 8 bases map to TRBD1. There are 14 residues in the CDR3. Per germline, CDR1 SGHRS and CDR2 YFSETQ. Trimming removed 2 bases from V and 7 bases from J; junction bases left unmatched: 4. The CDR3 reads CASSFRGRTEKLFF. CDR3 bases: TGCGCCAGCAGCTTCAGGGGGCGCACTGAAAAACTGTTTTTT.

This clonotype appeared once. One base away lies a much larger clone, so this may be a sequencing read error. V gene TRBV4-2 combines with J gene TRBJ2-3; 11 nucleotides line up with TRBD2. The CDR3 length is 18 residues. CDR1 and CDR2 from the germline V gene are LGHNA and YNFKEQ. The CDR3 nucleotides are TGTGCCAGCAACCAAGTCCTAGCGGGGGGCAGCGGCACAGATACGCAGTATTTT. Residues: CASNQVLAGGSGTDTQYF.

This clonotype occurred many times. The rearrangement joins TRBV27 to TRBJ1-5; D ambiguous. This CDR3 is built from 14 residues. The germline V gene has CDR1 MNHEY and CDR2 SMNVEV (reference sequence). V lost 11 bases and J 4 bases, leaving 18 bases between the germline ends. The CDR3 protein is CAGSWGDVNQPQHF. The CDR3 coding sequence is TGTGCCGGGTCGTGGGGAGATGTGAATCAGCCCCAGCATTTT.

The chain has TRBV12-3 or TRBV12-4 and TRBJ1-6; 9 nucleotides align to TRBD1. V lost 2 bases, J lost 9 bases, and 5 bases stayed unmatched. The CDR3 is made up of 15 amino acids. The CDR3 reads CASSLWDRVPSPLHF. As DNA, the CDR3 is TGTGCCAGCAGTTTATGGGACAGGGTGCCTTCACCCCTCCACTTT.

As concerns this clonotype: A much larger clone differs by one base, so this may be a read error. The V gene is TRBV7-2, the J gene TRBJ1-4, with TRBD1 identical over 7 bases. J lost 6 bases, V lost 2 bases, and 6 bases had no gene match. This CDR3 comprises 15 residues. Germline-derived CDR1 and CDR2 are SGHTA and FQGNSA. For the CDR3, the DNA is TGTGCCAGCAGCTTAACCTGGGACAGCCATGAAAAACTGTTTTTT. Translated, it gives CASSLTWDSHEKLFF.

At least ten counts were recorded for this clonotype. V gene TRBV4-1 combines with J gene TRBJ2-7; tentative D call: TRBD2 (6 bases). V shed 4 bases and J shed 6 bases, with 13 bases lying between them. CDR3 size: 13 residues. Germline assignment: CDR1 MGHRA and CDR2 YSYEKL. The CDR3 sequence: CASSLRRDREQYF. In nucleotides, the CDR3 is TGCGCCAGCAGCCTCCGGAGGGATCGCGAGCAGTACTTC.

This clonotype was seen repeatedly, ten times or more. The chain joins TRBV10-3 to TRBJ2-7; unclear D gene. V dropped 2 bases and J dropped 2 bases, with 13 bases sitting between them. The CDR3 extends over 15 amino acids. Per germline, CDR1 ENHRY and CDR2 SYGVKD. The CDR3 DNA reads TGTGCCATCAGTGAGAGTCGCCAAGCCGCCTACGAGCAGTACTTC. Protein: CAISESRQAAYEQYF.

This clonotype was observed many times. CDR3 in DNA: TGCGCCAGCAGCTTTTGGACCCCAGGTGCTGAAGCTTTCTTT. This encodes CASSFWTPGAEAFF. This rearrangement joins TRBV5-1 to TRBJ1-1; D remains unclear. CDR1 SGHRS and CDR2 YFSETQ come from the germline V gene. Between the trimmed V and J ends, which lost 2 bases and 6 bases, there was a span of 14 bases. The CDR3 is made up of 14 amino acids.

As regards this clonotype: Just one base apart from a much larger clone, this may be a read error. This chain connects TRBV5-1 to TRBJ2-5; 7 nucleotides line up with TRBD1. This CDR3 comprises 15 residues. Germline V lookup: CDR1 SGHRS, CDR2 YFSETQ. With V trimmed by 4 bases and J by 4 bases, 10 bases remained unmatched. The CDR3 here is CASSVRDRRRETQYF. For the CDR3, the DNA is TGCGCCAGCAGCGTCCGGGACAGACGTCGAGAGACCCAGTACTTC.

This clonotype was observed many times. CDR3 protein: CASSQVARGSKEQYF. CDR3 bases: TGTGCCAGCAGCCAAGTTGCAAGGGGTTCGAAAGAGCAGTACTTC. The chain employs TRBV3-1 and TRBJ2-7; the D gene is possibly TRBD1 (5 bases). Trimming cost V 1 base and J 7 bases, with 17 bases left between them. CDR3 length equals 15 residues. CDR1 and CDR2 from the germline V gene are LGHDT and YNNKEL (reference sequence).

The rearrangement joins TRBV5-1 to TRBJ1-4, with D perhaps matching TRBD1 (5 bases). The CDR3 consists of 15 residues. V was trimmed by 2 bases and J by 7 bases, leaving 15 bases between them. CDR1 and CDR2 (germline): SGHRS, YFSETQ. The CDR3 reads CASSLASGGFEKLFF. CDR3 sequence (DNA): TGCGCCAGCAGCTTAGCATCCGGGGGATTTGAAAAACTGTTTTTT.

For this clonotype: Only one base separates this from a far larger clonotype, so it likely reflects a read error. This sequence joins TRBV2 and TRBJ2-3, with D perhaps matching TRBD2 (5 bases). Looked up from germline, CDR1 is SNHLY and CDR2 is FYNNEI. The CDR3 is 17 residues long. Trimming took 3 bases from V and 1 from J, leaving 17 bases between them. The CDR3 is CASSESTWTRRTDTQYF. CDR3 coding DNA: TGTGCCAGCAGTGAGTCGACGTGGACTCGACGCACAGATACGCAGTATTTT.

This clonotype has ten or more counts. This chain connects TRBV2 to TRBJ2-2, with a weak D call TRBD1 (6 bases). The CDR3 runs to 16 residues. CDR1 SNHLY and CDR2 FYNNEI come from the germline V gene. V was shortened by 6 bases and J by 3 bases, with 17 bases between the two germline ends. CDR3 protein: CASRGRQEEYTGELFF. Here the CDR3 DNA reads TGTGCCAGCAGGGGTAGACAGGAGGAGTACACCGGGGAGCTGTTTTTT.